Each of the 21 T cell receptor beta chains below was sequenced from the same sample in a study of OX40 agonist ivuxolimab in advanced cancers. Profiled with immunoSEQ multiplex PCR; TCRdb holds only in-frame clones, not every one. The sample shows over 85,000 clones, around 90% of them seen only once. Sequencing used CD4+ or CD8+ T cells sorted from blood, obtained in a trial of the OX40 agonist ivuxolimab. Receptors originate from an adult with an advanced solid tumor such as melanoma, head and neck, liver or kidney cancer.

The CDR3 loop reads CASSEGLAGAADTQYF. The CDR3 DNA reads TGTGCCAGCAGTGAAGGGCTAGCGGGAGCTGCAGATACGCAGTATTTT. V is TRBV6-4 and J is TRBJ2-3, with TRBD2 identical over 10 bases. This CDR3 is built from 16 residues. CDR1 is MRHNA and CDR2 is SNTAGT in the germline V gene. J lost 4 bases, V lost 3 bases, and 7 bases had no gene match.

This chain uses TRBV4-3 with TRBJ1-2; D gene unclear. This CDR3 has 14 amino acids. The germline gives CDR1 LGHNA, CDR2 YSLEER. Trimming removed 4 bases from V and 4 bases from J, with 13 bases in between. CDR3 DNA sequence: TGCGCCAGCAGCCTAAGTGAACGTGGCTATGGCTACACCTTC. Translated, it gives CASSLSERGYGYTF.

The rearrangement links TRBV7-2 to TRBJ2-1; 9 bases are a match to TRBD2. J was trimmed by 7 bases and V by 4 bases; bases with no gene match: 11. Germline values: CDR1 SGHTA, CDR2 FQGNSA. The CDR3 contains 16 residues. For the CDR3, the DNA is TGTGCCAGCAGCTCAGTATTGACTAGCGGAAGGAATGAGCAGTTCTTC. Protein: CASSSVLTSGRNEQFF.

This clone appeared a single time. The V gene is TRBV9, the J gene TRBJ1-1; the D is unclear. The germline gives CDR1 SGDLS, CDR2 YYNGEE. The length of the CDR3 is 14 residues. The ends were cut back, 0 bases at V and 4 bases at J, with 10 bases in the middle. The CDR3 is CASSVEITSTEAFF. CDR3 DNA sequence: TGTGCCAGCAGCGTAGAAATCACTTCCACTGAAGCTTTCTTT. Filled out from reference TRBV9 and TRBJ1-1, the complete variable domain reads DSGVTQTPKHLITATGQRVTLRCSPRSGDLSVYWYQQSLDQGLQFLIQYYNGEERAKGNILERFSAQQFPDLHSELNLSSLELGDSALYFCASSVEITSTEAFFGQGTRLTVV.

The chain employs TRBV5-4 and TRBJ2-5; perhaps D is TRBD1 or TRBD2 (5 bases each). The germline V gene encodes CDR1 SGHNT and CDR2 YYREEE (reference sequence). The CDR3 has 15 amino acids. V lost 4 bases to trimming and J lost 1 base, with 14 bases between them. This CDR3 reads CASSLPGALQETQYF. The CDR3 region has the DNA TGTGCCAGCAGCCTACCCGGGGCGCTCCAAGAGACCCAGTACTTC. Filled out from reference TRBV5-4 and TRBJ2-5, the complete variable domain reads ETGVTQSPTHLIKTRGQQVTLRCSSQSGHNTVSWYQQALGQGPQFIFQYYREEENGRGNFPPRFSGLQFPNYSSELNVNALELDDSALYLCASSLPGALQETQYFGPGTRLLVL.

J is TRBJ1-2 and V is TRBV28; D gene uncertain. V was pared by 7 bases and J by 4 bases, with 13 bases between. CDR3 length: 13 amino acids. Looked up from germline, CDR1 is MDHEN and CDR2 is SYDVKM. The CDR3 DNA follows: TGTGCCAGCAAGGCGGACGAGCCCTATGGCTACACCTTC. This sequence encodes CASKADEPYGYTF.

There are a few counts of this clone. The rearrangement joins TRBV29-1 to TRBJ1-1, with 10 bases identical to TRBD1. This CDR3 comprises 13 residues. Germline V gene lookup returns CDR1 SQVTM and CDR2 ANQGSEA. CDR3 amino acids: CSTDRGLGTEAFF. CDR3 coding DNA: TGCAGTACTGACAGGGGGCTGGGCACTGAAGCTTTCTTT.

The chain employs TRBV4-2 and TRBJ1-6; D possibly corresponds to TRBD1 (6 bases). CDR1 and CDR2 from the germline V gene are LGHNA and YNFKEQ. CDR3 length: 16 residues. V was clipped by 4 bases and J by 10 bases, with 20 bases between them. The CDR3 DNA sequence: TGTGCCAGCAGCCCGAACTGGGACACGCGAATATCACCCCTCCACTTT. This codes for CASSPNWDTRISPLHF.

The CDR3: CASRMGGGEQYF. CDR3 coding DNA: TGTGCCAGCAGAATGGGGGGTGGCGAGCAGTACTTC. The V gene is TRBV7-2, the J gene TRBJ2-7; D may be TRBD2 (6 bases). The CDR3 sequence is 12 residues long. Trimming removed 6 bases at V and 6 bases at J, with 12 bases between. Per germline, CDR1 SGHTA and CDR2 FQGNSA.

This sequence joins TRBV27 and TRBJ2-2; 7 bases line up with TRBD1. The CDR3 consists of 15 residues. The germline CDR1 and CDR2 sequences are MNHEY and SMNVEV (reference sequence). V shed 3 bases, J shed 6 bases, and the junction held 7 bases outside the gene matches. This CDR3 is CASSFLSGGPGELFF. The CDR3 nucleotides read TGTGCCAGCAGTTTTCTTTCAGGGGGTCCCGGGGAGCTGTTTTTT.

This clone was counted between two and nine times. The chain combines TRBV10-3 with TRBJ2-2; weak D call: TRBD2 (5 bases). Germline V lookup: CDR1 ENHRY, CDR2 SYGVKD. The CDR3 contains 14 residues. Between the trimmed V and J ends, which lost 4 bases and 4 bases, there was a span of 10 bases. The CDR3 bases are TGTGCCATCAGTGGGCTAGCACGCACCGGGGAGCTGTTTTTT. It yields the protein CAISGLARTGELFF.

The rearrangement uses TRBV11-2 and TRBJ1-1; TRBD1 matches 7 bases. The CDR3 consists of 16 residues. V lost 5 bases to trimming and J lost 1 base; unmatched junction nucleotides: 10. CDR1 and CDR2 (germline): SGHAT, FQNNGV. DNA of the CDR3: TGTGCCAGCAGCGACCTAGACAGGGCAGAGAACACTGAAGCTTTCTTT. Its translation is CASSDLDRAENTEAFF.

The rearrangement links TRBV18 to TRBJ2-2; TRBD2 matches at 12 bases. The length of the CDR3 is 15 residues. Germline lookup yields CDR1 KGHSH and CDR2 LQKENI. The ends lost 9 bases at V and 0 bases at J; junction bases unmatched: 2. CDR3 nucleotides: TGTGCCAGTCGGACTAGCGGGACGAACACCGGGGAGCTGTTTTTT. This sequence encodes CASRTSGTNTGELFF. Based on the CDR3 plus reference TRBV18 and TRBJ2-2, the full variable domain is NAGVMQNPRHLVRRRGQEARLRCSPMKGHSHVYWYRQLPEEGLKFMVYLQKENIIDESGMPKERFSAEFPKEGPSILRIQQVVRGDSAAYFCASRTSGTNTGELFFGEGSRLTVL.

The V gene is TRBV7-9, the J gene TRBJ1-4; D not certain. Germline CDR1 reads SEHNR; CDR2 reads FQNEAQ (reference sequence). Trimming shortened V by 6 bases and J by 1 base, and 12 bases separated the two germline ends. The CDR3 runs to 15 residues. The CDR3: CASSRDGLTNEKLFF. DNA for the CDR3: TGTGCCAGCAGTCGTGACGGATTAACTAATGAAAAACTGTTTTTT.

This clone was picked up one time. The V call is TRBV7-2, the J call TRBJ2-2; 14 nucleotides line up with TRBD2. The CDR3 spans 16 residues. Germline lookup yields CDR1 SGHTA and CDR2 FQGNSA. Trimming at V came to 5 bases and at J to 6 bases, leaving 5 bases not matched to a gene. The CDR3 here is CASSPGLAGVPGELFF. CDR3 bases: TGTGCCAGCAGCCCGGGACTAGCGGGAGTGCCCGGGGAGCTGTTTTTT.

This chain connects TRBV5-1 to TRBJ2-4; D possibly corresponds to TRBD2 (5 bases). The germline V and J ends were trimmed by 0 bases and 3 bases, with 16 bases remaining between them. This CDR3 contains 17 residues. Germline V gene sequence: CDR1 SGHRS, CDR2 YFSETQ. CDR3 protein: CASSLAGESSGKNIQYF. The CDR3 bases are TGCGCCAGCAGCTTGGCTGGGGAGTCCTCTGGCAAAAACATTCAGTACTTC.

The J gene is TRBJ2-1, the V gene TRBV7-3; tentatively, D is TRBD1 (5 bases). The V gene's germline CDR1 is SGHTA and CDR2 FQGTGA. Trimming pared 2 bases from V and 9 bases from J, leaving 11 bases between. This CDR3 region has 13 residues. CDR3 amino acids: CASSLLPRGEQFF. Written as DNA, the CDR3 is TGTGCCAGCAGCTTACTCCCAAGGGGTGAGCAGTTCTTC.

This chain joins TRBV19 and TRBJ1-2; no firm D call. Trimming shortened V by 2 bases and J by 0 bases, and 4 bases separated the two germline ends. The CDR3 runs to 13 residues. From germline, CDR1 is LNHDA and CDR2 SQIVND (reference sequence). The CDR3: CASSIPPNYGYTF. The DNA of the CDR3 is TGTGCCAGTAGTATACCGCCTAACTATGGCTACACCTTC.

The CDR3 region has the DNA TGTGCCAGTCGGACAGGGGGAGTTGGGACAGATACGCAGTATTTT. Encoded protein: CASRTGGVGTDTQYF. The rearrangement links TRBV19 to TRBJ2-3, with TRBD1 matching 10 bases. The ends lost 8 bases at V and 3 bases at J; junction bases unmatched: 8. Germline CDR1 reads LNHDA; CDR2 reads SQIVND (reference sequence). This CDR3 has 15 amino acids.

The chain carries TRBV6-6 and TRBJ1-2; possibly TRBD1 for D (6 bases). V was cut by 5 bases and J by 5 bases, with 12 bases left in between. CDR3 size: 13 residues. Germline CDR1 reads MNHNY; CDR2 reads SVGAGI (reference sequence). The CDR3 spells CASSTDREYGYTF. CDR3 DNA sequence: TGTGCCAGCAGTACGGACAGAGAGTATGGCTACACCTTC.

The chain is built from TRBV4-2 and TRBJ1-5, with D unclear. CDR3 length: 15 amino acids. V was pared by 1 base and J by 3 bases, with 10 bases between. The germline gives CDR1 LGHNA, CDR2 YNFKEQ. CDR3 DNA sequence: TGTGCCAGCAGCCAAGCGGGCGGCTCCAATCAGCCCCAGCATTTT. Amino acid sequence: CASSQAGGSNQPQHF.